These 18 T cell receptor beta chains share one sample of origin, sequenced in a study of blood T cells in healthy people across ages. Sample-barcoded 5' priming and a J-beta primer mix drove a second PCR of 7 to 11 cycles. TCRdb re-analysed the 5' RACE reads in MiXCR, keeping a single row per CDR3 protein. This sample has about 1.6 million distinct CDR3 sequences, with roughly 30% found just once. Sequences were obtained from blood. The receptors derive from a woman aged 30 to 39 in good health.

This chain joins TRBV20-1 and TRBJ1-1; maybe TRBD1 (6 bases). This CDR3 region has 14 residues. The germline V gene has CDR1 DFQATT and CDR2 SNEGSKA (reference sequence). V lost 4 bases to trimming and J lost 0 bases, with 12 bases between them. Written as DNA, the CDR3 is TGCAGTGCTAAACCGGGACATGTGAACACTGAAGCTTTCTTT. It is translated as CSAKPGHVNTEAFF.

The sample holds a few counts of this clonotype. The V gene is TRBV20-1, the J gene TRBJ2-3, with TRBD2 matching over 9 bases. CDR1 and CDR2 from the germline V gene are DFQATT and SNEGSKA (reference sequence). The ends lost 6 bases at V and 5 bases at J; junction bases unmatched: 6. This CDR3 has 13 amino acids. The CDR3 spells CSAIAGVGDTQYF. CDR3 in DNA: TGCAGTGCCATAGCGGGAGTGGGAGATACGCAGTATTTT.

V gene TRBV7-2 combines with J gene TRBJ2-1; TRBD2 matches 14 bases. With V trimmed by 4 bases and J by 7 bases, 12 bases remained unmatched. The germline V gene encodes CDR1 SGHTA and CDR2 FQGNSA. The CDR3 is made up of 18 amino acids. The CDR3 sequence is CASSSPLTSGGANNEQFF. The CDR3 coding sequence is TGTGCCAGCAGCTCTCCTCTGACTAGCGGGGGGGCCAATAATGAGCAGTTCTTC.

The rearrangement uses TRBV6-1 and TRBJ2-3; D unresolved. From germline, CDR1 is MNHNS and CDR2 SASEGT. Deletions cut 7 bases from V and 3 bases from J, with 14 bases between. The CDR3 is 14 residues long. DNA for the CDR3: TGTGCCAGCACTAAAAGCCCGGCGACAGATACGCAGTATTTT. Its protein is CASTKSPATDTQYF.

This sequence joins TRBV4-1 and TRBJ2-3, with unresolved D. V was shortened by 1 base and J by 7 bases, with 6 bases between the two germline ends. The CDR3 totals 12 residues. CDR1 and CDR2 (germline): MGHRA, YSYEKL. DNA of the CDR3: TGCGCCAGCAGCCAAGCTGGTTATACGCAGTATTTT. This codes for CASSQAGYTQYF.

This clonotype was counted at least ten times. The genes are TRBV7-2 and TRBJ2-5, with 9 bases lining up with TRBD2. Germline CDR1 SGHTA, CDR2 FQGNSA. V gave up 6 bases and J gave up 1 base; unmatched junction bases: 3. CDR3 size: 14 residues. The DNA for the CDR3 is TGTGCCAGCAGTTTGGGACTAGCCCAAGAGACCCAGTACTTC. Protein: CASSLGLAQETQYF.

This clonotype was detected ten times or more. This chain joins TRBV10-2 and TRBJ2-5, with TRBD2 matching 12 bases. Germline CDR1 WSHSY, CDR2 SAAADI. CDR3 length: 15 amino acids. V lost 7 bases to trimming and J lost 5 bases; unmatched junction nucleotides: 8. CDR3 sequence reads: CASTSSGGAWETQYF. CDR3 bases: TGCGCCAGCACATCTAGCGGGGGGGCTTGGGAGACCCAGTACTTC.

The gene calls are TRBV30 and TRBJ1-2, with D unresolved. The V and J ends lost 3 bases and 5 bases respectively, with 16 bases between them. The CDR3 runs 14 residues. Germline-derived CDR1 and CDR2 are GTSNPN and SVGIG (reference sequence). This CDR3 reads CAWRVQGPEYGYTF. The CDR3 DNA follows: TGTGCCTGGAGGGTACAAGGCCCGGAATATGGCTACACCTTC.

In this sample, this clonotype turned up a few times. In nucleotides, the CDR3 is TGCAGCGTTGAATACAGGGTTATTGGCTACACCTTC. Amino acids: CSVEYRVIGYTF. The rearrangement joins TRBV29-1 to TRBJ1-2, with D possibly being TRBD1 (6 bases). V lost 2 bases and J 7 bases, leaving 11 bases between the germline ends. This CDR3 contains 12 residues. The germline CDR1 and CDR2 sequences are SQVTM and ANQGSEA.

The V call is TRBV5-1, the J call TRBJ2-1, with TRBD1 identical over 8 bases. This CDR3 is built from 18 residues. The germline gives CDR1 SGHRS, CDR2 YFSETQ. J lost 0 bases, V lost 0 bases, and 8 bases had no gene match. The CDR3 sequence is CASSLGTTGDSSYNEQFF. For the CDR3, the DNA is TGCGCCAGCAGCTTGGGAACGACAGGGGACAGCTCCTACAATGAGCAGTTCTTC.

This clonotype was seen a few times. The chain couples TRBV10-3 to TRBJ2-3; TRBD2 aligns across 7 bases. With V trimmed by 7 bases and J by 3 bases, 7 bases remained unmatched. CDR1 and CDR2 (germline): ENHRY, SYGVKD. CDR3 length: 14 amino acids. The CDR3: CAITGGSGTDTQYF. In DNA form, the CDR3 reads TGTGCCATCACCGGGGGTAGCGGGACAGATACGCAGTATTTT.

Ten or more counts support this clonotype. This chain joins TRBV18 and TRBJ2-1; 7 bases agree with TRBD2. Losses at the gene ends were 0 bases for V and 0 bases for J; bases not matched to a gene: 2. CDR3 size: 16 residues. CDR1 and CDR2 (germline): KGHSH, LQKENI. The CDR3 sequence is CASSPPGGSSYNEQFF. In DNA form, the CDR3 reads TGTGCCAGCTCACCACCGGGCGGGAGCTCCTACAATGAGCAGTTCTTC.

V usage is TRBV20-1 and J usage is TRBJ2-4; TRBD2 aligns across 10 bases. The better agreement between TRBJ2-7 and the DNA end casts doubt on the J call. Germline V lookup: CDR1 DFQATT, CDR2 SNEGSKA (reference sequence). CDR3 size: 13 residues. CDR3 sequence (DNA): TGCAGTGCTACTGGACTAGCGGCCCGCGAGCAGTACTTC. This encodes CSATGLAAREQYF.

The J gene is TRBJ1-2, the V gene TRBV12-3 or TRBV12-4; D is ambiguous. CDR3 length: 17 amino acids. The V end lost 4 bases, the J end lost 7 bases, and 25 bases lay between the germline ends. CDR3 sequence reads: CASSSSTLAVSRGGYTF. CDR3 DNA: TGTGCCAGCAGTTCCTCGACTTTAGCCGTCTCAAGAGGTGGCTACACCTTC.

The chain links TRBV15 to TRBJ2-7, with TRBD2 as a possible D gene (7 bases). V gave up 6 bases and J gave up 5 bases, with 20 bases separating them. Germline values: CDR1 LNHNV, CDR2 YYDKDF (reference sequence). This CDR3 contains 15 residues. The CDR3 loop reads CATSWGRGLGNEQYF. The CDR3 DNA sequence: TGTGCCACCAGTTGGGGGCGGGGGCTTGGGAACGAGCAGTACTTC.

This clonotype was counted only a few times. CDR3 nucleotides: TGTGCCAGCAGTGAACTAGGCAGGATGAACACTGAAGCTTTCTTT. This translates into CASSELGRMNTEAFF. V and J are TRBV6-1 and TRBJ1-1; D unclear. Germline V gene sequence: CDR1 MNHNS, CDR2 SASEGT. V was shortened by 2 bases and J by 0 bases, with 10 bases between the two germline ends. The CDR3 consists of 15 residues.

This clonotype was counted only a few times. Germline is not matched at one junction end, which may reflect a read error. V gene TRBV20-1 combines with J gene TRBJ1-2; tentatively, D is TRBD1 (5 bases). Germline CDR1 reads DFQATT; CDR2 reads SNEGSKA (reference sequence). The CDR3 contains 14 residues. CDR3 nucleotide sequence: TGCAGTGCTAGCGGAGACAGAGCTAAATATGGCTACACCTTC. It codes for CSASGDRAKYGYTF.

This clonotype was seen a few times. CDR3 nucleotide sequence: TGTGCCAGCAGTATCCCCAATGATTTTGGTCAGCCCCAGCATTTT. Translation: CASSIPNDFGQPQHF. The V gene is TRBV28, the J gene TRBJ1-5; the D is unclear. The CDR3 runs to 15 residues. Germline V gene lookup returns CDR1 MDHEN and CDR2 SYDVKM. Trimming pared 5 bases from V and 6 bases from J, leaving 17 bases between.